What follows are 4 T cell receptor beta chains derived from one specimen sequenced in a study of T cells after yellow fever vaccination (dated by TCRdb to about 2019). This specimen's treatment or condition label, per the study, means: live attenuated yellow fever vaccine strain. The method was 5' RACE. This sample was sequenced with an Illumina HiSeq 2500. TCRdb cleaned the public reads at Q25 with fastp, built clones with MiXCR and kept in-frame beta chains. Rows are unified per CDR3 protein, each entry keeping the most common DNA and genes. In all, the sample holds some 130,000 distinct CDR3 sequences, and 6.6% of those were seen once. The leading ten clones occupy over 0.55% of the sample. The sample in question was CD4+ T cells sorted from PBMCs, obtained 10 days after the yellow fever booster vaccination. The receptors originated from a young man who received the YFV17D yellow fever vaccine.

Note on this clonotype: At one end the junction does not follow the germline gene, possibly because of a read error. V and J are TRBV30 and TRBJ2-1; 12 bases are shared with TRBD2. CDR3 length: 16 residues. The germline V gene encodes CDR1 GTSNPN and CDR2 SVGIG (reference sequence). CDR3 in DNA: TGTGTCTGGACCCTGGGGACTAGCGGGTTTGGCAATGAGCAGTTCTTC. Amino acids: CVWTLGTSGFGNEQFF.

This clonotype was found many times. V usage is TRBV5-6 and J usage is TRBJ2-1; possible D gene TRBD2, 6 bases. The CDR3 runs 15 residues. Germline CDR1 SGHDT, CDR2 YYEEEE. Trimming stripped 5 bases from V and 3 bases from J, with 15 bases between. The CDR3 region is CASRPTGTGYNEQFF. The CDR3 DNA is TGTGCCAGCAGACCCACCGGGACTGGCTACAATGAGCAGTTCTTC.

The table lists this clonotype with many counts. This chain links TRBV12-3 or TRBV12-4 with TRBJ2-3; TRBD2 aligns across 12 bases. V shed 5 bases, J shed 7 bases, and the junction held 10 bases outside the gene matches. This CDR3 region has 16 residues. CDR3 in DNA: TGTGCCAGCAGTCTGGGACTAGCGGGTAGTGGAAATACGCAGTATTTT. Translated, it gives CASSLGLAGSGNTQYF.

This clonotype was recorded at least ten times. The chain links TRBV12-3 or TRBV12-4 to TRBJ2-5, with 8 bases lining up with TRBD2. This CDR3 is built from 13 residues. Trimming took 5 bases from V and 4 from J; bases not matched to a gene: 3. CDR3 nucleotide sequence: TGTGCCAGCAGTCCCGGGGGGGGAGAGACCCAGTACTTC. Encoded protein: CASSPGGGETQYF.